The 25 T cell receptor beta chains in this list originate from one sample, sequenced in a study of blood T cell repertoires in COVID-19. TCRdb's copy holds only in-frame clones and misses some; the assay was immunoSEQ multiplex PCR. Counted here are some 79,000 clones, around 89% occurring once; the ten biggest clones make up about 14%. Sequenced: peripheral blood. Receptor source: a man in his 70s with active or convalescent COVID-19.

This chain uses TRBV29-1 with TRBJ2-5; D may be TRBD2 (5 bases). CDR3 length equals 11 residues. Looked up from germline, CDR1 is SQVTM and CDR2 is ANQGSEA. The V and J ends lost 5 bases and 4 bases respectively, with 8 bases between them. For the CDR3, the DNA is TGCAGCGTTTCGGGGAGAGAGACCCAGTACTTC. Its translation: CSVSGRETQYF.

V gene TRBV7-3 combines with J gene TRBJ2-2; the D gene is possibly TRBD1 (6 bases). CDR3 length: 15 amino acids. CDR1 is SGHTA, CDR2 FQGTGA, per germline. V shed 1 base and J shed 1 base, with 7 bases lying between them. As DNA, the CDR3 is TGTGCCAGCAGCTTAAGGGGACAGAACACCGGGGAGCTGTTTTTT. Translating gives CASSLRGQNTGELFF.

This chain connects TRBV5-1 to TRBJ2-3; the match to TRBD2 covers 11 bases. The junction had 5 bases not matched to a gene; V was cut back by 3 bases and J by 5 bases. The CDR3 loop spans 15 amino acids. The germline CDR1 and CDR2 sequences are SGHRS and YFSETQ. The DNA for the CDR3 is TGCGCCAGCAGCTCGACTAGCGGGGTTAGAGATACGCAGTATTTT. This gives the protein CASSSTSGVRDTQYF.

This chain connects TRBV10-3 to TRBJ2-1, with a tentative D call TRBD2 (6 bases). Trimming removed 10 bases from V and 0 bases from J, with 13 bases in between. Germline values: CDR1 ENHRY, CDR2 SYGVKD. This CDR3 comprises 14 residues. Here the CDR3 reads CATASVSSYNEQFF. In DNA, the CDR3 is TGTGCCACCGCTAGCGTTAGCTCCTACAATGAGCAGTTCTTC.

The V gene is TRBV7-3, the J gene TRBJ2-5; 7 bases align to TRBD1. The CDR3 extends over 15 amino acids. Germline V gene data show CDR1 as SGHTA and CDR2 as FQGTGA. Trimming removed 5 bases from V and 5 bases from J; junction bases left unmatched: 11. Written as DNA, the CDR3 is TGTGCCAGCAGCAACCAACCGGGACAGATGGAGACCCAGTACTTC. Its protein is CASSNQPGQMETQYF.

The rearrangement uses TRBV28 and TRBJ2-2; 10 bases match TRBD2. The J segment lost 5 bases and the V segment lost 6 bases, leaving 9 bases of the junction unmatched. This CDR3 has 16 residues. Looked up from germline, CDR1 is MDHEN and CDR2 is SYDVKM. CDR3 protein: CASSVSSGRVTGELFF. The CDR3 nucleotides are TGTGCCAGCAGCGTTTCCAGCGGGAGGGTAACCGGGGAGCTGTTTTTT.

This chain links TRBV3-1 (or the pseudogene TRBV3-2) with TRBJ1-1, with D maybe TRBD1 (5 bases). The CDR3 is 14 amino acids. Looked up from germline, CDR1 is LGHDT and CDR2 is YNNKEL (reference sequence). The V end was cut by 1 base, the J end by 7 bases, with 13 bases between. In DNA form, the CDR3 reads TGTGCCAGCAGCCAAGTACTTGGGACTTTTGAAGCTTTCTTT. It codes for CASSQVLGTFEAFF.

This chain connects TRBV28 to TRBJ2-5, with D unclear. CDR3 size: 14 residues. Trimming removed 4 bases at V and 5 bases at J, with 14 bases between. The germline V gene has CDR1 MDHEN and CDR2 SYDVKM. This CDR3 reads CASSSLNGRETQYF. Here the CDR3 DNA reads TGTGCCAGCAGTTCGCTTAACGGCAGGGAGACCCAGTACTTC.

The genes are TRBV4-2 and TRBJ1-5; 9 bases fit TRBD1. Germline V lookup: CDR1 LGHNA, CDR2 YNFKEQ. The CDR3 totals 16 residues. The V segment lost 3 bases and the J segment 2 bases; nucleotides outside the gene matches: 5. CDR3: CASSQGTGRGNQPQHF. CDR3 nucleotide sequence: TGTGCCAGCAGCCAGGGGACAGGGAGGGGCAATCAGCCCCAGCATTTT.

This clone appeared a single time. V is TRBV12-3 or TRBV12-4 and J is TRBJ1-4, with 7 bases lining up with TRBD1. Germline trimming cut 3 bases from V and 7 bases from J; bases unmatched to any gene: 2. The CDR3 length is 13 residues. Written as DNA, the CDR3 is TGTGCCAGCAGTTTGACAGGGTTTGAAAAACTGTTTTTT. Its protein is CASSLTGFEKLFF.

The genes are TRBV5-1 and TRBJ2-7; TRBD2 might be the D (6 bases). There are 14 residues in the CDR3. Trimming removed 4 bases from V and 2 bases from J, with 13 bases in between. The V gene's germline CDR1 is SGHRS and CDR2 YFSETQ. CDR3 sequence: CASSLQDYTYEQYF. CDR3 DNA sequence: TGCGCCAGCAGCCTACAGGACTATACCTACGAGCAGTACTTC.

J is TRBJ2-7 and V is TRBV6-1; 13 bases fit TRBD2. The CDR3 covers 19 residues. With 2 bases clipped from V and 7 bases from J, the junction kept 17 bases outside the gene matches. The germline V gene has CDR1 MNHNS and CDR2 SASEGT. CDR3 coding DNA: TGTGCCAGCAGTGAATTGGGGAACCGCGGACTAGCGGGAGCGAAAGAGCAGTACTTC. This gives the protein CASSELGNRGLAGAKEQYF.

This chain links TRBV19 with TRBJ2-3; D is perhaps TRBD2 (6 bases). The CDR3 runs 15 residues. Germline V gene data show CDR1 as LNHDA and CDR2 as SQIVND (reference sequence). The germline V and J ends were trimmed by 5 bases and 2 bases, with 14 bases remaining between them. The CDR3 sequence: CASSSVGGLTDTQYF. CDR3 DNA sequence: TGTGCCAGTAGTTCAGTGGGAGGCCTCACAGATACGCAGTATTTT.

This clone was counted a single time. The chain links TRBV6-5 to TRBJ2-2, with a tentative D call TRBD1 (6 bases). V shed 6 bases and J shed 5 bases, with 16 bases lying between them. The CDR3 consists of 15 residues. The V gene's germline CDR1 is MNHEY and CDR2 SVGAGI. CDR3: CASRVSGHLTGELFF. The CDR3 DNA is TGTGCCAGCAGAGTATCGGGACACCTAACCGGGGAGCTGTTTTTT.

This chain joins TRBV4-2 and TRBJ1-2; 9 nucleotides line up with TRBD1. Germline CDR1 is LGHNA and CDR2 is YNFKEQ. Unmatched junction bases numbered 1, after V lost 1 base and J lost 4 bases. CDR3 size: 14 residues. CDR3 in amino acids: CASSQGQGGYGYTF. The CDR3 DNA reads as TGTGCCAGCAGCCAAGGACAGGGGGGCTATGGCTACACCTTC.

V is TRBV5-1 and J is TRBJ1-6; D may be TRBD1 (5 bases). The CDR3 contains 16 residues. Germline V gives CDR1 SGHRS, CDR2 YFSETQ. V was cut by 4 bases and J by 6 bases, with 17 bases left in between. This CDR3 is CASSQRGTYGNSPLHF. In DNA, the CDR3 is TGCGCCAGCAGCCAACGAGGGACTTACGGTAATTCACCCCTCCACTTT.

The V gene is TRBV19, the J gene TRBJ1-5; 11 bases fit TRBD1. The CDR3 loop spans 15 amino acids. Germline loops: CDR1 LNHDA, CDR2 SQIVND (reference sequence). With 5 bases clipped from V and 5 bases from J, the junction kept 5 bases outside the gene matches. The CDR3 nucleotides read TGTGCCAGTAGTCCCGGGACAGGGGGACATCAGCCCCAGCATTTT. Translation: CASSPGTGGHQPQHF.

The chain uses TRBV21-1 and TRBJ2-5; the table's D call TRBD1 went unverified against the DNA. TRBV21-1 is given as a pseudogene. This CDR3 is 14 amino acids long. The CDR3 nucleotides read TGTGCCAGCAGCACCGGGACACCCCTCTGGACCCAGTACTTC. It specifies CASSTGTPLWTQYF.

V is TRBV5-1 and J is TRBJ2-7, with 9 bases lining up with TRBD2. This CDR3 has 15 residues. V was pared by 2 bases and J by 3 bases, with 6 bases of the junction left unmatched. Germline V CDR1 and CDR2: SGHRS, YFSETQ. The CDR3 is CASSLTLAGNYEQYF. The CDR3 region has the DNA TGCGCCAGCAGCTTAACACTAGCGGGCAACTACGAGCAGTACTTC.

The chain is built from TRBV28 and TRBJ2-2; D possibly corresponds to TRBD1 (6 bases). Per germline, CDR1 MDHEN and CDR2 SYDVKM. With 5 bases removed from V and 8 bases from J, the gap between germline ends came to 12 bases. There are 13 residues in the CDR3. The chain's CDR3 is CASSRGITGELFF. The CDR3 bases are TGTGCCAGCAGTAGGGGGATAACGGGGGAGCTGTTTTTT. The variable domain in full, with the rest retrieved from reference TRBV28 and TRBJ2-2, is DVKVTQSSRYLVKRTGEKVFLECVQDMDHENMFWYRQDPGLGLRLIYFSYDVKMKEKGDIPEGYSVSREKKERFSLILESASTNQTSMYLCASSRGITGELFFGEGSRLTVL.

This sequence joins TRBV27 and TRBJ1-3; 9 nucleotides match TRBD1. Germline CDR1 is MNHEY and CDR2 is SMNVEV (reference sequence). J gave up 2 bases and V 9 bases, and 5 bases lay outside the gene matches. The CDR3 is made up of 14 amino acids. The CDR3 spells CASSYRGPGNTIYF. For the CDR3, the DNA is TGTGCCAGTTCATACAGGGGGCCTGGAAACACCATATATTTT.

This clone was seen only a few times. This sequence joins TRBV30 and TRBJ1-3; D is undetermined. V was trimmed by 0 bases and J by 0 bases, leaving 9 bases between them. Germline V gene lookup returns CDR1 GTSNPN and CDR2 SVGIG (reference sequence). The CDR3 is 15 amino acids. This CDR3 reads CAWSVDTTSGNTIYF. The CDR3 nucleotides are TGTGCCTGGAGTGTTGACACCACCTCTGGAAACACCATATATTTT.

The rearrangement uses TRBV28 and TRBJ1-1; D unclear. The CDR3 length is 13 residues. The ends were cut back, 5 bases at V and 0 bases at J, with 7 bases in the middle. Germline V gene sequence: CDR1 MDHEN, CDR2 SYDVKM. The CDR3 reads CASSPPVNTEAFF. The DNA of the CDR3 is TGTGCCAGCAGTCCCCCCGTGAACACTGAAGCTTTCTTT.

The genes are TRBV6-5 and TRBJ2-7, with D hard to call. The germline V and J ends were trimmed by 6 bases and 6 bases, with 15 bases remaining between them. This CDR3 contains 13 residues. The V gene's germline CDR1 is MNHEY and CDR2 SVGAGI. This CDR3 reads CASSKLPGGEQYF. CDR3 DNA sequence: TGTGCCAGCAGCAAACTACCCGGCGGCGAGCAGTACTTC.

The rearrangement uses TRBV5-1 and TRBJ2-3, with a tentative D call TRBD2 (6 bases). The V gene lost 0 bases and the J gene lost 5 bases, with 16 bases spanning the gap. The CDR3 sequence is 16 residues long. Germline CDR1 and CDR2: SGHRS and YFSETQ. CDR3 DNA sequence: TGCGCCAGCAGCTTGGAATTTGGCGGGGTGGGAGATACGCAGTATTTT. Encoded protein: CASSLEFGGVGDTQYF.